The 17 T cell receptor beta chains below come from one sample, sequenced in a study of OX40 agonist ivuxolimab in advanced cancers. Here immunoSEQ multiplex PCR was the method, and the copy in TCRdb shows in-frame clones only, minus some. The data hold about 52,000 clones, with around 85% observed a single time. Sample: CD4+ or CD8+ T cells sorted from blood, taken in a trial of the OX40 agonist ivuxolimab. The receptors here all came from an adult with an advanced solid tumor such as melanoma, head and neck, liver or kidney cancer.

The chain carries TRBV10-3 and TRBJ1-3, with D hard to call. This CDR3 spans 15 amino acids. Trimming removed 2 bases from V and 4 bases from J, with 12 bases in between. Germline lookup yields CDR1 ENHRY and CDR2 SYGVKD. CDR3 in DNA: TGTGCCATCAGTGAGGTTTTCGATCCCGGAAACACCATATATTTT. Encoded protein: CAISEVFDPGNTIYF.

V usage is TRBV6-5 and J usage is TRBJ1-6; D uncertain. Germline assignment: CDR1 MNHEY and CDR2 SVGAGI. V lost 5 bases, J lost 2 bases, and 7 bases lay in between. There are 14 residues in the CDR3. CDR3 sequence: CASSAGPYNSPLHF. Here the CDR3 DNA reads TGTGCCAGCAGTGCAGGCCCCTATAATTCACCCCTCCACTTT.

CDR3 DNA: TGCGCCAGCATACAAAGACAGGGCGGCGACACCGGGGAGCTGTTTTTT. Its protein product is CASIQRQGGDTGELFF. The V gene is TRBV23-1, the J gene TRBJ2-2; TRBD1 agrees at 7 bases. TRBV23-1 carries the ORF label, with uncertain function. The CDR3 covers 16 residues. Trimming took 7 bases from V and 3 from J; bases not matched to a gene: 11.

The CDR3 sequence: CASSYLPLGGAFF. DNA for the CDR3: TGTGCCAGCAGTTACCTTCCTCTAGGGGGAGCTTTCTTT. The V gene is TRBV6-5, the J gene TRBJ1-1; D is possibly TRBD1 (6 bases). V lost 2 bases and J lost 10, with 14 bases in between. CDR1 and CDR2 (germline): MNHEY, SVGAGI. This CDR3 region has 13 residues.

The J gene is TRBJ1-1, the V gene TRBV30; 12 bases match TRBD1. The trim removed 7 bases at V and 0 bases at J, leaving 9 bases unmatched. CDR1 GTSNPN and CDR2 SVGIG come from the germline V gene (reference sequence). The CDR3 is made up of 16 amino acids. The CDR3 DNA sequence: TGTGCCTATTCGGGACAGGGGGCGATTCTGAACACTGAAGCTTTCTTT. Translating it yields CAYSGQGAILNTEAFF.

This clone was picked up one time. The chain uses TRBV27 and TRBJ2-3, with D possibly TRBD2 on 5 matching bases. Trimming removed 5 bases from V and 11 bases from J, with 17 bases in between. The germline V gene encodes CDR1 MNHEY and CDR2 SMNVEV (reference sequence). The CDR3 loop spans 13 amino acids. The CDR3 region is CASSTTSPKGQYF. The CDR3 bases are TGTGCCAGCAGTACCACTAGTCCAAAGGGGCAGTATTTT.

CDR3 sequence reads: CASSISGSTDTQYF. The CDR3 nucleotides are TGTGCCAGCAGCATTAGCGGCTCCACAGATACGCAGTATTTT. This chain uses TRBV7-9 with TRBJ2-3; D may be TRBD2 (6 bases). This CDR3 is built from 14 residues. Germline V gene sequence: CDR1 SEHNR, CDR2 FQNEAQ (reference sequence). Trimming left V 5 bases short and J 2 bases short, with 11 bases between. Full variable domain (remainder filled in from reference TRBV7-9 and TRBJ2-3): DTGVSQNPRHKITKRGQNVTFRCDPISEHNRLYWYRQTLGQGPEFLTYFQNEAQLEKSRLLSDRFSAERPKGSFSTLEIQRTEQGDSAMYLCASSISGSTDTQYFGPGTRLTVL.

This rearrangement joins TRBV6-5 to TRBJ1-2; no clear D gene. Between the trimmed V and J ends, which lost 5 bases and 3 bases, there was a span of 10 bases. The CDR3 loop spans 13 amino acids. Per the germline V gene, CDR1 is MNHEY and CDR2 is SVGAGI. For the CDR3, the DNA is TGTGCCAGCAGTAGCGAGGTTGACTATGGCTACACCTTC. It yields the protein CASSSEVDYGYTF.

The rearrangement links TRBV5-1 to TRBJ1-1; no reliable D call. This CDR3 region has 13 residues. Germline V gene lookup returns CDR1 SGHRS and CDR2 YFSETQ. V shed 0 bases and J shed 1 base, with 4 bases lying between them. The CDR3 region is CASSLARNTEAFF. CDR3 nucleotide sequence: TGCGCCAGCAGCTTGGCAAGGAACACTGAAGCTTTCTTT.

V is TRBV6-9 and J is TRBJ1-4; 8 bases are shared with TRBD1. Germline assignment: CDR1 MNHGY and CDR2 SVAAGI. The CDR3 contains 14 residues. J lost 12 bases, V lost 6 bases, and 12 bases had no gene match. This CDR3 reads CASSRTGNSRELFF. CDR3 sequence (DNA): TGTGCCAGCAGCCGGACAGGGAATTCGAGGGAACTGTTTTTT.

This chain joins TRBV23-1 and TRBJ1-4; no firm D call. TRBV23-1 is placed among ORFs of uncertain function. Trimming took off 8 bases at V and 11 bases at J, with 9 bases between the two ends. The CDR3 loop spans 10 amino acids. CDR3 region: CASASSKLFF. The CDR3 region has the DNA TGCGCCAGCGCCTCTTCGAAACTGTTTTTT.

V usage is TRBV4-2 and J usage is TRBJ2-5; 10 nucleotides agree with TRBD2. Looked up from germline, CDR1 is LGHNA and CDR2 is YNFKEQ. This CDR3 contains 16 residues. The trim removed 0 bases at V and 5 bases at J, leaving 6 bases unmatched. The CDR3 protein is CASSQERLAGAETQYF. The CDR3 DNA is TGTGCCAGCAGCCAAGAGAGGCTAGCGGGGGCCGAGACCCAGTACTTC.

The chain uses TRBV6-5 and TRBJ1-1, with D unresolved. Germline CDR1 reads MNHEY; CDR2 reads SVGAGI. V shed 6 bases and J shed 1 base, with 12 bases lying between them. The CDR3 totals 14 residues. The CDR3 DNA reads as TGTGCCAGCAGCGTAGACCGTCCGAACACTGAAGCTTTCTTT. Translation: CASSVDRPNTEAFF.

The chain carries TRBV5-1 and TRBJ2-5, with a tentative D call TRBD1 (5 bases). V was cut by 5 bases and J by 1 base, with 9 bases left in between. Germline loops: CDR1 SGHRS, CDR2 YFSETQ. CDR3 length equals 13 residues. The CDR3 protein is CASSRQSQETQYF. CDR3 nucleotide sequence: TGCGCCAGCAGTCGACAGTCCCAAGAGACCCAGTACTTC.

This clone was recorded a few times. V gene TRBV18 combines with J gene TRBJ2-7; 8 nucleotides agree with TRBD1. Germline CDR1 is KGHSH and CDR2 is LQKENI. After removal of 0 bases from V and 6 bases from J, the junction contained 7 bases not matched to a gene. The CDR3 is 15 residues long. As DNA, the CDR3 is TGTGCCAGCTCACCACCGGGACAGGAATTAGGCGAGCAGTACTTC. Amino acid sequence: CASSPPGQELGEQYF.

This chain connects TRBV28 to TRBJ1-5; D perhaps matches TRBD1 (6 bases). From germline, CDR1 is MDHEN and CDR2 SYDVKM. Deletions cut 6 bases from V and 8 bases from J, with 17 bases between. This CDR3 spans 14 amino acids. CDR3 DNA sequence: TGTGCCAGCAGCCGGGCGGGGGCCTCTAAGCCCCAGCATTTT. Translation: CASSRAGASKPQHF.

V usage is TRBV11-3 and J usage is TRBJ2-7; D may be TRBD2 (6 bases). The CDR3 length is 13 residues. V was trimmed by 5 bases and J by 5 bases, leaving 13 bases between them. Germline values: CDR1 SGHNT, CDR2 YENEEA. DNA of the CDR3: TGTGCCAGCAGCCATGGGGGGTTGGACGAGCAGTACTTC. This translates into CASSHGGLDEQYF.